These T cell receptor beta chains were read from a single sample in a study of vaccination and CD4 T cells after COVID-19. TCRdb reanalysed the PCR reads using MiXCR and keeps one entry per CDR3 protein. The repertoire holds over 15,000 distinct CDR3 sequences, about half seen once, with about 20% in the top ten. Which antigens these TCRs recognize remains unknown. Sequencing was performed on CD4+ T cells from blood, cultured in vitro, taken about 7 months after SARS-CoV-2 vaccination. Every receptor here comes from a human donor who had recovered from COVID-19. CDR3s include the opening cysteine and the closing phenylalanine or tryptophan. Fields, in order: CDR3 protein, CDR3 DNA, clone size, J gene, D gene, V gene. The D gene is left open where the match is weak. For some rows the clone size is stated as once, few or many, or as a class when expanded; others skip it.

cdr3_aa: CASSNDWSSYEQYF
cdr3_nt: TGTGCCAGCAGCAACGACTGGAGCTCCTACGAGCAGTACTTC
clone_size: NA
j_call: TRBJ2-7
d_call: NA
v_call: TRBV7-2

cdr3_aa: CSANSGSSTDTQYF
cdr3_nt: TGCAGTGCCAATAGCGGGAGCTCGACAGATACGCAGTATTTT
clone_size: NA
j_call: TRBJ2-3
d_call: TRBD2
v_call: TRBV20-1

cdr3_aa: CSAREAPGLAYNEQFF
cdr3_nt: TGCAGTGCTAGAGAGGCGCCGGGACTAGCGTACAATGAGCAGTTCTTC
clone_size: few
j_call: TRBJ2-1
d_call: TRBD2
v_call: TRBV20-1

cdr3_aa: CAIRPPGDQETQYF
cdr3_nt: TGTGCCATCAGGCCCCCGGGGGATCAAGAGACCCAGTACTTC
clone_size: few
j_call: TRBJ2-5
d_call: NA
v_call: TRBV10-3

cdr3_aa: CSAWDRGRAGELFF
cdr3_nt: TGCAGTGCCTGGGACAGGGGGCGTGCCGGGGAGCTGTTTTTT
clone_size: NA
j_call: TRBJ2-2
d_call: TRBD1
v_call: TRBV20-1

cdr3_aa: CASSQDRTGSGNTIYF
cdr3_nt: TGCGCCAGCAGCCAAGATCGAACAGGCTCTGGAAACACCATATATTTT
clone_size: NA
j_call: TRBJ1-3
d_call: NA
v_call: TRBV4-3

cdr3_aa: CASSLAEGNSNQPQHF
cdr3_nt: TGTGCCAGCAGCTTAGCGGAGGGAAATAGCAATCAGCCCCAGCATTTT
clone_size: NA
j_call: TRBJ1-5
d_call: NA
v_call: TRBV7-2

cdr3_aa: CASSIETSSDTQYF
cdr3_nt: TGTGCCAGTAGTATAGAGACTAGCTCAGATACGCAGTATTTT
clone_size: few
j_call: TRBJ2-3
d_call: TRBD2
v_call: TRBV19

cdr3_aa: CASSLVLRGGYGYTF
cdr3_nt: TGTGCCAGCAGCTTAGTTCTCCGGGGAGGTTATGGCTACACCTTC
clone_size: few
j_call: TRBJ1-2
d_call: NA
v_call: TRBV7-8

cdr3_aa: CASRLAGYNEQFF
cdr3_nt: TGTGCCAGCAGACTAGCGGGTTACAATGAGCAGTTCTTC
clone_size: NA
j_call: TRBJ2-1
d_call: TRBD2
v_call: TRBV6-2/TRBV6-3

cdr3_aa: CASSHPGLAGTPGLGEQFF
cdr3_nt: TGCGCCAGCAGCCACCCCGGGCTAGCGGGGACCCCCGGGTTGGGCGAGCAGTTCTTC
clone_size: few
j_call: TRBJ2-1
d_call: TRBD2
v_call: TRBV4-1

cdr3_aa: CSASEGSSDEQYF
cdr3_nt: TGCAGTGCTAGCGAGGGAAGCAGCGACGAGCAGTACTTC
clone_size: NA
j_call: TRBJ2-7
d_call: NA
v_call: TRBV20-1

cdr3_aa: CASSLGTEETQYF
cdr3_nt: TGTGCCAGCAGCCTAGGGACAGAAGAGACCCAGTACTTC
clone_size: few
j_call: TRBJ2-5
d_call: TRBD1
v_call: TRBV7-9

cdr3_aa: CSVEDRGWADTQYF
cdr3_nt: TGCAGCGTTGAAGATCGGGGTTGGGCAGATACGCAGTATTTT
clone_size: NA
j_call: TRBJ2-3
d_call: NA
v_call: TRBV29-1

cdr3_aa: CASSARGNYGYTF
cdr3_nt: TGTGCCAGCAGTGCAAGGGGGAACTATGGCTACACCTTC
clone_size: NA
j_call: TRBJ1-2
d_call: NA
v_call: TRBV2

cdr3_aa: CSVDRGGQETQYF
cdr3_nt: TGCAGCGTTGATCGCGGGGGTCAAGAGACCCAGTACTTC
clone_size: medium-sized
j_call: TRBJ2-5
d_call: TRBD2
v_call: TRBV29-1

cdr3_aa: CASSPRDFGDTQYF
cdr3_nt: TGTGCCAGCAGCCCGCGGGACTTTGGAGATACGCAGTATTTT
clone_size: NA
j_call: TRBJ2-3
d_call: NA
v_call: TRBV7-9

cdr3_aa: CASSSRLEWGYTF
cdr3_nt: TGTGCCAGCAGCTCCCGCCTAGAGTGGGGCTACACCTTC
clone_size: once
j_call: TRBJ1-2
d_call: NA
v_call: TRBV14

cdr3_aa: CASSSTDPLQETQYF
cdr3_nt: TGCGCCAGCAGCTCGACGGACCCACTGCAAGAGACCCAGTACTTC
clone_size: large
j_call: TRBJ2-5
d_call: NA
v_call: TRBV5-1

cdr3_aa: CASSSTDTQYF
cdr3_nt: TGTGCCAGCAGTAGCACAGATACGCAGTATTTT
clone_size: few
j_call: TRBJ2-3
d_call: NA
v_call: TRBV21-1

cdr3_aa: CASSPGQGREQYF
cdr3_nt: TGTGCCAGCAGCCCCGGACAGGGTCGCGAGCAGTACTTC
clone_size: NA
j_call: TRBJ2-7
d_call: TRBD1
v_call: TRBV7-2

cdr3_aa: CASSLNPTGGYTEAFF
cdr3_nt: TGTGCCAGCAGCTTAAATCCGACAGGGGGGTACACTGAAGCTTTCTTT
clone_size: once
j_call: TRBJ1-1
d_call: TRBD1
v_call: TRBV7-3

cdr3_aa: CASSLARQSSYNEQFF
cdr3_nt: TGTGCCAGCAGCTTAGCGAGGCAGAGCTCCTACAATGAGCAGTTCTTC
clone_size: few
j_call: TRBJ2-1
d_call: NA
v_call: TRBV7-8

cdr3_aa: CSARSGSDTQYF
cdr3_nt: TGCAGTGCTAGATCGGGCTCTGATACGCAGTATTTT
clone_size: few
j_call: TRBJ2-3
d_call: NA
v_call: TRBV20-1

cdr3_aa: CASSLNGGGAFETQYF
cdr3_nt: TGTGCCAGCAGTCTGAATGGCGGGGGGGCGTTCGAGACCCAGTACTTC
clone_size: NA
j_call: TRBJ2-5
d_call: TRBD2
v_call: TRBV7-2

cdr3_aa: CASSPLGLKTEAFF
cdr3_nt: TGTGCCAGCTCACCACTGGGGCTCAAAACTGAAGCTTTCTTT
clone_size: few
j_call: TRBJ1-1
d_call: NA
v_call: TRBV18

cdr3_aa: CASSSQTTRDNQPQHF
cdr3_nt: TGTGCCAGCAGTTCCCAAACCACTAGAGACAATCAGCCCCAGCATTTT
clone_size: NA
j_call: TRBJ1-5
d_call: NA
v_call: TRBV6-5

cdr3_aa: CASSYSFRAPVEHGLSYEQYF
cdr3_nt: TGTGCCAGCAGTTACTCTTTCCGGGCCCCGGTGGAACACGGGTTGAGCTACGAGCAGTACTTC
clone_size: NA
j_call: TRBJ2-7
d_call: NA
v_call: TRBV6-2/TRBV6-3

cdr3_aa: CASSEAIPWTGAFF
cdr3_nt: TGTGCCAGCAGTGAAGCGATTCCCTGGACGGGGGCTTTCTTT
clone_size: NA
j_call: TRBJ1-1
d_call: NA
v_call: TRBV6-1

cdr3_aa: CASSLSGQGNDGYTF
cdr3_nt: TGTGCCAGCAGTTTATCGGGACAGGGTAATGATGGCTACACCTTC
clone_size: NA
j_call: TRBJ1-2
d_call: TRBD1
v_call: TRBV27

cdr3_aa: CASSLKAGGGPSTDTQYF
cdr3_nt: TGTGCCAGCAGCTTAAAAGCGGGGGGGGGACCTAGCACAGATACGCAGTATTTT
clone_size: once
j_call: TRBJ2-3
d_call: TRBD2
v_call: TRBV7-9

cdr3_aa: CSASTPGGEKETQYF
cdr3_nt: TGCAGTGCTAGTACGCCAGGGGGCGAGAAAGAGACCCAGTACTTC
clone_size: NA
j_call: TRBJ2-5
d_call: TRBD1
v_call: TRBV20-1

cdr3_aa: CASSRASSYEQYF
cdr3_nt: TGTGCCAGCAGTAGGGCAAGCTCCTACGAGCAGTACTTC
clone_size: NA
j_call: TRBJ2-7
d_call: NA
v_call: TRBV7-2

cdr3_aa: CASSRISGRSYNEQFF
cdr3_nt: TGTGCCAGCAGCCGGATAAGCGGGAGATCCTACAATGAGCAGTTCTTC
clone_size: NA
j_call: TRBJ2-1
d_call: TRBD2
v_call: TRBV7-2

cdr3_aa: CASSLRASGLGSSYEQYF
cdr3_nt: TGTGCCAGCAGCTTAAGGGCTAGCGGGCTAGGGAGCTCCTACGAGCAGTACTTC
clone_size: NA
j_call: TRBJ2-7
d_call: TRBD2
v_call: TRBV7-8

cdr3_aa: CAIQGAGTEAFF
cdr3_nt: TGTGCCATTCAGGGGGCCGGTACTGAAGCTTTCTTT
clone_size: NA
j_call: TRBJ1-1
d_call: TRBD1
v_call: TRBV19

cdr3_aa: CATSKGLYNEQFF
cdr3_nt: TGTGCCACCAGCAAGGGACTTTACAATGAGCAGTTCTTC
clone_size: few
j_call: TRBJ2-1
d_call: NA
v_call: TRBV15

cdr3_aa: CASSFEGRVGNTIYF
cdr3_nt: TGTGCCAGCAGCTTTGAGGGACGGGTTGGAAACACCATATATTTT
clone_size: once
j_call: TRBJ1-3
d_call: NA
v_call: TRBV7-9

cdr3_aa: CASSGTSRNQPQHF
cdr3_nt: TGTGCCAGCAGTGGGACTTCCCGCAATCAGCCCCAGCATTTT
clone_size: NA
j_call: TRBJ1-5
d_call: NA
v_call: TRBV6-1

cdr3_aa: CATSRVGQPYGYTF
cdr3_nt: TGTGCCACCAGCAGAGTCGGACAGCCCTATGGCTACACCTTC
clone_size: few
j_call: TRBJ1-2
d_call: NA
v_call: TRBV15

cdr3_aa: CASSPGLAGGGETQYF
cdr3_nt: TGTGCCAGCAGCCCAGGACTAGCGGGGGGCGGAGAGACCCAGTACTTC
clone_size: NA
j_call: TRBJ2-5
d_call: TRBD2
v_call: TRBV9

cdr3_aa: CASSPGLAGVSDTQYF
cdr3_nt: TGCGCCAGCAGCCCCGGACTAGCGGGAGTGTCAGATACGCAGTATTTT
clone_size: NA
j_call: TRBJ2-3
d_call: TRBD2
v_call: TRBV4-1

cdr3_aa: CASSKGVTSTDTQYF
cdr3_nt: TGTGCCAGCAGCAAAGGGGTAACTAGCACAGATACGCAGTATTTT
clone_size: few
j_call: TRBJ2-3
d_call: NA
v_call: TRBV7-3

cdr3_aa: CSAPLDGRETQYF
cdr3_nt: TGCAGTGCTCCACTCGACGGGCGGGAGACCCAGTACTTC
clone_size: NA
j_call: TRBJ2-5
d_call: NA
v_call: TRBV20-1

cdr3_aa: CASSLASGRDTQYF
cdr3_nt: TGTGCCAGCAGCTTAGCTAGCGGGAGAGATACGCAGTATTTT
clone_size: NA
j_call: TRBJ2-3
d_call: TRBD2
v_call: TRBV7-9

cdr3_aa: CASSRGREETQYF
cdr3_nt: TGTGCCAGCTCCCGCGGGAGGGAGGAGACCCAGTACTTC
clone_size: NA
j_call: TRBJ2-5
d_call: TRBD2
v_call: TRBV18

cdr3_aa: CASSLRGTEAFF
cdr3_nt: TGTGCCAGCAGCTTGCGGGGGACTGAAGCTTTCTTT
clone_size: NA
j_call: TRBJ1-1
d_call: NA
v_call: TRBV5-8

cdr3_aa: CSASQGNQPQHF
cdr3_nt: TGCAGTGCGTCACAGGGCAATCAGCCCCAGCATTTT
clone_size: medium-sized
j_call: TRBJ1-5
d_call: NA
v_call: TRBV20-1

cdr3_aa: CASSLERLGNYGYTF
cdr3_nt: TGTGCCAGCAGCTTAGAAAGGCTGGGTAACTATGGCTACACCTTC
clone_size: NA
j_call: TRBJ1-2
d_call: NA
v_call: TRBV11-2

cdr3_aa: CASSFDRDYNSPLHF
cdr3_nt: TGTGCCAGCAGTTTCGACAGGGACTATAATTCACCCCTCCACTTT
clone_size: NA
j_call: TRBJ1-6
d_call: TRBD1
v_call: TRBV6-5